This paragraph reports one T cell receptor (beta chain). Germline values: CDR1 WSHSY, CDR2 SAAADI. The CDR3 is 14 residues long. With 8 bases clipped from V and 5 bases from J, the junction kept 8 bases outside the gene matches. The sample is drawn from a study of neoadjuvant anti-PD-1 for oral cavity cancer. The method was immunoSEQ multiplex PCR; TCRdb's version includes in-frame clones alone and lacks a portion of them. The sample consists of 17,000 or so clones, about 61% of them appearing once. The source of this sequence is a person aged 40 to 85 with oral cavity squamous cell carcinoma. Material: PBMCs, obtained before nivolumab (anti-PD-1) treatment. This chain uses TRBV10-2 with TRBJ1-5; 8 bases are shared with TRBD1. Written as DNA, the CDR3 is TGCGCCAGCGGTGGGACAGGCAGGTATCAGCCCCAGCATTTT. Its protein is CASGGTGRYQPQHF.